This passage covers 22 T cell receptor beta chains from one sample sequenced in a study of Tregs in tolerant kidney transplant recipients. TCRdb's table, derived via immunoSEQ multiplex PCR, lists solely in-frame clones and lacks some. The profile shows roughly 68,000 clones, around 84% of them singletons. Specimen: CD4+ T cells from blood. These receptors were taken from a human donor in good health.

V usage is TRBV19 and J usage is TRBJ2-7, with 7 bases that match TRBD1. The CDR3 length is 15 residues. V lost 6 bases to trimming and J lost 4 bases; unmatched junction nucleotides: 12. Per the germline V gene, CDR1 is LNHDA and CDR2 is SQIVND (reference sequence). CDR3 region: CASRRSTGTGYEQYF. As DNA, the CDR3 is TGTGCCAGTAGACGTTCGACAGGGACGGGATACGAGCAGTACTTC.

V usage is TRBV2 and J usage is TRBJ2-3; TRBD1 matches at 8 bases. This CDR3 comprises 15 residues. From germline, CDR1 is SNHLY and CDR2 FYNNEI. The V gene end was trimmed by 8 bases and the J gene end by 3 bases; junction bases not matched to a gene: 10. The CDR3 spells CASPSRQGWTDTQYF. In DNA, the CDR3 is TGTGCCAGCCCGAGCCGACAGGGGTGGACAGATACGCAGTATTTT.

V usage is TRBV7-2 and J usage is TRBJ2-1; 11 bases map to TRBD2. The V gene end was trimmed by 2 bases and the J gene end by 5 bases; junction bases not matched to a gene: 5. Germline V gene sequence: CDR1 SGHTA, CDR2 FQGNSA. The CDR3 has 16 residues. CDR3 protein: CASSLTSGSGHNEQFF. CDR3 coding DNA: TGTGCCAGCAGCTTAACTAGCGGGAGTGGGCACAATGAGCAGTTCTTC. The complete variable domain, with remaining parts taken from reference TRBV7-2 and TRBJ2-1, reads GAGVSQSPSNKVTEKGKDVELRCDPISGHTALYWYRQSLGQGLEFLIYFQGNSAPDKSGLPSDRFSAERTGGSVSTLTIQRTQQEDSAVYLCASSLTSGSGHNEQFFGPGTRLTVL.

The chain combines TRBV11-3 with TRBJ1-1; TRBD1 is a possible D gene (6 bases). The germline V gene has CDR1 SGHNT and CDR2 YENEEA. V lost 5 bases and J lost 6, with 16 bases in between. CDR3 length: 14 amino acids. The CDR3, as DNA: TGTGCCAGCAGCCGCGGGACACCCCGCGCTGAAGCTTTCTTT. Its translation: CASSRGTPRAEAFF.

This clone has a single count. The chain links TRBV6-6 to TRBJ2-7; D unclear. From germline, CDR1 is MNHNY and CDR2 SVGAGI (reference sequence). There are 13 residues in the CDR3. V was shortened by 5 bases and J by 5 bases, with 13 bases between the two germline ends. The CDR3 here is CASSDPNWNEQYF. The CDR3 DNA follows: TGTGCCAGCAGTGACCCTAATTGGAACGAGCAGTACTTC.

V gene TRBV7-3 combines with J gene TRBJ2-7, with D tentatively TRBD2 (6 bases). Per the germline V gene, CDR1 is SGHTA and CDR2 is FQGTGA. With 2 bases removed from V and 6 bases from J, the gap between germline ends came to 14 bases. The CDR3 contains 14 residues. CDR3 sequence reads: CASSLDGGTSEQYF. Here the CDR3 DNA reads TGTGCCAGCAGCTTAGATGGGGGGACCTCCGAGCAGTACTTC. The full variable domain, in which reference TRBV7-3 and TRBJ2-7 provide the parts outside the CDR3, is GAGVSQTPSNKVTEKGKYVELRCDPISGHTALYWYRQSLGQGPEFLIYFQGTGAADDSGLPNDRFFAVRPEGSVSTLKIQRTERGDSAVYLCASSLDGGTSEQYFGPGTRLTVT.

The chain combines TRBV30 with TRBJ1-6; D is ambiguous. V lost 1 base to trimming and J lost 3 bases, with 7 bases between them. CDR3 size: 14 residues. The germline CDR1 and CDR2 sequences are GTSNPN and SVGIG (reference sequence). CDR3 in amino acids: CAWSGQVYNSPLHF. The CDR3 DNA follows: TGTGCCTGGAGTGGGCAGGTCTATAATTCACCCCTCCACTTT.

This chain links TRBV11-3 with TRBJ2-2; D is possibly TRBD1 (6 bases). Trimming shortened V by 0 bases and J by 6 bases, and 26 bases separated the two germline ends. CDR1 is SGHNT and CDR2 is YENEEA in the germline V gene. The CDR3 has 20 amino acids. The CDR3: CASSLDPASMRQGYAGELFF. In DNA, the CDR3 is TGTGCCAGCAGCTTAGATCCCGCGTCGATGCGGCAGGGGTATGCCGGGGAGCTGTTTTTT.

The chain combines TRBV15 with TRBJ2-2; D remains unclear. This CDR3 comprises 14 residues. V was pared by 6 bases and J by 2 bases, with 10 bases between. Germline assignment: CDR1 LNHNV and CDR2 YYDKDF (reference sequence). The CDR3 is CATRLNFNTGELFF. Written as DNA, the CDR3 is TGTGCCACCAGACTTAATTTTAACACCGGGGAGCTGTTTTTT.

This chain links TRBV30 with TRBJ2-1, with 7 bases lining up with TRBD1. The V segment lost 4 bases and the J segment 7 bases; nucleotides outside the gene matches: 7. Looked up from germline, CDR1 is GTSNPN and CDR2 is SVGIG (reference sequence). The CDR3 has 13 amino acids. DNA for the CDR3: TGTGCCTGGATGGTACAGGGGATGAATGAGCAGTTCTTC. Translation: CAWMVQGMNEQFF. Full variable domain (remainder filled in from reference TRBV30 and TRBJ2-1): SQTIHQWPATLVQPVGSPLSLECTVEGTSNPNLYWYRQAAGRGLQLLFYSVGIGQISSEVPQNLSASRPQDRQFILSSKKLLLSDSGFYLCAWMVQGMNEQFFGPGTRLTVL.

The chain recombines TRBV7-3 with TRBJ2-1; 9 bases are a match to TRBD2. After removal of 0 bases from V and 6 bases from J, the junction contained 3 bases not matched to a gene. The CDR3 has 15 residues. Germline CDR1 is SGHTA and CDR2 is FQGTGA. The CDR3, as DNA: TGTGCCAGCAGCTTAACTAGCGGGGGCCTCAATGAGCAGTTCTTC. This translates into CASSLTSGGLNEQFF.

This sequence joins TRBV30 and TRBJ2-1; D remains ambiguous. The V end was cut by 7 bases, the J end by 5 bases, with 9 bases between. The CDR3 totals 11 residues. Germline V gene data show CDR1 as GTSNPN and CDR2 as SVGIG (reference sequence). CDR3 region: CASLIHNEQFF. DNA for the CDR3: TGTGCCTCCCTTATTCACAATGAGCAGTTCTTC.

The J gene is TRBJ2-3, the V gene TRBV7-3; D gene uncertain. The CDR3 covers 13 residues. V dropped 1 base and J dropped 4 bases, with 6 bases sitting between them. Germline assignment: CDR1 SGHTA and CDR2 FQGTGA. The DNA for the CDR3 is TGTGCCAGCAGCTTAAGCCCCGCAGATACGCAGTATTTT. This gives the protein CASSLSPADTQYF.

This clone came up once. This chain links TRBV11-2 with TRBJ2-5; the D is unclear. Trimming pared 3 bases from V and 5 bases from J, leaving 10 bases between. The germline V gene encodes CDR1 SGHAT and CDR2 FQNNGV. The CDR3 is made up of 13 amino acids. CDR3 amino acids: CASSFATPETQYF. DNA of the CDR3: TGTGCCAGCAGCTTTGCCACTCCGGAGACCCAGTACTTC.

The CDR3 sequence: CASRSLSSYEQYF. Written as DNA, the CDR3 is TGTGCCAGCAGATCATTAAGCAGCTACGAGCAGTACTTC. V gene TRBV6-5 combines with J gene TRBJ2-7; unclear D gene. V was trimmed by 6 bases and J by 3 bases, leaving 12 bases between them. Germline V lookup: CDR1 MNHEY, CDR2 SVGAGI. The CDR3 runs to 13 residues.

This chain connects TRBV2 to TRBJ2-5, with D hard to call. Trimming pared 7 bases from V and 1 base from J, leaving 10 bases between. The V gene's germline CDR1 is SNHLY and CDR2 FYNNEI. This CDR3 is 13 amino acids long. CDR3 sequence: CASIRYFQETQYF. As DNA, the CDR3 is TGTGCCAGCATTCGATACTTCCAAGAGACCCAGTACTTC.

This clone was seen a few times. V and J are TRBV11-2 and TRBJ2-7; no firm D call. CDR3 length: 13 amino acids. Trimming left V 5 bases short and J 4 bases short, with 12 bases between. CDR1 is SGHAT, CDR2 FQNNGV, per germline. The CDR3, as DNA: TGTGCCAGCAGCCTAGGCCGAGTTTACGAGCAGTACTTC. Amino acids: CASSLGRVYEQYF.

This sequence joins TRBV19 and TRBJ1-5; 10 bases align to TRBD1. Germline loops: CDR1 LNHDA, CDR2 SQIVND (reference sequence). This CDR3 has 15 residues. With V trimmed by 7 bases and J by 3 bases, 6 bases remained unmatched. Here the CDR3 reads CASIRGQGFNQPQHF. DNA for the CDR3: TGTGCCAGTATTCGGGGACAGGGGTTCAATCAGCCCCAGCATTTT.

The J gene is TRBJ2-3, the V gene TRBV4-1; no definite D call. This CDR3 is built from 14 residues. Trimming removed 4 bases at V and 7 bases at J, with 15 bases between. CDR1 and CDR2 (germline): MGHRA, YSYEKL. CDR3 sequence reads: CASSLILQVHTQYF. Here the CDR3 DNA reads TGCGCCAGCAGCCTCATATTGCAAGTTCATACGCAGTATTTT.

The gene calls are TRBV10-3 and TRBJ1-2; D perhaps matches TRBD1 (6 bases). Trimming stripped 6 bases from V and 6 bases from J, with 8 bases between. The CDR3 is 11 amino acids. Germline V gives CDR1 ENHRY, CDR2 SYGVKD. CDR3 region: CAIRRGDGYTF. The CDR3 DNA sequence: TGTGCCATCAGAAGGGGGGATGGCTACACCTTC.

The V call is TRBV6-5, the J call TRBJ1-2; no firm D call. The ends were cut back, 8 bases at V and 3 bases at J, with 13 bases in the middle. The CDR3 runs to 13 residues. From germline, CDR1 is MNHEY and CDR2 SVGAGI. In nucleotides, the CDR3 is TGTGCCAGCGGCCGGTCGGGTGACTATGGCTACACCTTC. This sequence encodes CASGRSGDYGYTF.

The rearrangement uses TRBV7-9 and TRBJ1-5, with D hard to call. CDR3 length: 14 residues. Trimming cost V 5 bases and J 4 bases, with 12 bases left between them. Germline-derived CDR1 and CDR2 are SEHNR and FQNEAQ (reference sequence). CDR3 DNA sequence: TGTGCCAGCAGCCCCCAAGGAAAGAATCAGCCCCAGCATTTT. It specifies CASSPQGKNQPQHF.